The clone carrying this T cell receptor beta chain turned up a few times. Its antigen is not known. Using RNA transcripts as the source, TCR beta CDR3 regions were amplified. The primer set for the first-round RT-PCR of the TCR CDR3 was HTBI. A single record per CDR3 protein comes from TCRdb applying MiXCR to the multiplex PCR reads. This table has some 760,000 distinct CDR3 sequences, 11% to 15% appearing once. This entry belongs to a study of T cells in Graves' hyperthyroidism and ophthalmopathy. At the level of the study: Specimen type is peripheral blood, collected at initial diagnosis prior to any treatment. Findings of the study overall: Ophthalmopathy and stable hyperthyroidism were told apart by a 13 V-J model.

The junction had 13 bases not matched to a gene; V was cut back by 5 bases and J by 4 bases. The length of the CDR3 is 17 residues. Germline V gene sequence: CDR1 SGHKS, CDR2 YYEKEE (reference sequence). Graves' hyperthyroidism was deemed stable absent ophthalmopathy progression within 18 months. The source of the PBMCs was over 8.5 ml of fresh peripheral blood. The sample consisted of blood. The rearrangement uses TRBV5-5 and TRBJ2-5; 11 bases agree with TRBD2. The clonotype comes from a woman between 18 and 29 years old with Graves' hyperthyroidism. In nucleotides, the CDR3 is TGTGCCAGCAGATGGGGACTAGCGGTCGGCCCGGGAGAGACCCAGTACTTC. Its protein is CASRWGLAVGPGETQYF.